These 11 T cell receptor beta chains came from one sample sequenced in a study of control samples from healthy donors and cancer patients. TCRdb keeps only in-frame clones here, not all; method: immunoSEQ multiplex PCR. The table has under 150,000 clones, over 90% seen once. Sequences were obtained from blood. These receptors were obtained from a young man in good health.

The rearrangement uses TRBV30 and TRBJ1-4; D ambiguous. In germline, CDR1 is GTSNPN, CDR2 SVGIG (reference sequence). V was trimmed by 2 bases and J by 8 bases, leaving 6 bases between them. CDR3 length: 11 residues. The CDR3 here is CAWSRTEKLFF. CDR3 nucleotide sequence: TGTGCCTGGAGTCGTACCGAAAAACTGTTTTTT.

The V gene is TRBV12-3 or TRBV12-4, the J gene TRBJ1-2; the D gene is possibly TRBD1 (6 bases). Trimming shortened V by 5 bases and J by 7 bases, and 11 bases separated the two germline ends. The CDR3 consists of 12 residues. The CDR3 sequence is CASSPGGAGYTF. CDR3 nucleotides: TGTGCCAGCAGTCCCGGGGGGGCTGGCTACACCTTC.

This sequence joins TRBV24-1 and TRBJ2-3; TRBD2 matches at 7 bases. The CDR3 is 16 residues long. Per the germline V gene, CDR1 is KGHDR and CDR2 is SFDVKD. With V trimmed by 4 bases and J by 1 base, 7 bases remained unmatched. CDR3 loop: CATSEPTSFGTDTQYF. DNA for the CDR3: TGTGCCACCAGTGAGCCGACTAGCTTTGGCACAGATACGCAGTATTTT.

J is TRBJ2-4 and V is TRBV4-1; 8 bases are a match to TRBD2. The length of the CDR3 is 16 residues. Trimming took 1 base from V and 9 from J; bases not matched to a gene: 11. CDR1 is MGHRA and CDR2 is YSYEKL in the germline V gene. Written as DNA, the CDR3 is TGCGCCAGCAGCCAAGCGGGGGGGCCCGGAACGTCCATTCAGTACTTC. It encodes CASSQAGGPGTSIQYF.

V usage is TRBV5-1 and J usage is TRBJ2-6; D gene uncertain. From germline, CDR1 is SGHRS and CDR2 YFSETQ. CDR3 length: 16 residues. V was trimmed by 0 bases and J by 0 bases, leaving 7 bases between them. The CDR3, as DNA: TGCGCCAGCAGCTTGGGCAGTCCCTCTGGGGCCAACGTCCTGACTTTC. The encoded protein is CASSLGSPSGANVLTF. The variable domain in full, completed from reference TRBV5-1 and TRBJ2-6, reads KAGVTQTPRYLIKTRGQQVTLSCSPISGHRSVSWYQQTPGQGLQFLFEYFSETQRNKGNFPGRFSGRQFSNSRSEMNVSTLELGDSALYLCASSLGSPSGANVLTFGAGSRLTVL.

V is TRBV6-5 and J is TRBJ2-7, with 7 bases lining up with TRBD1. The V segment lost 6 bases and the J segment 7 bases; nucleotides outside the gene matches: 9. Germline V gives CDR1 MNHEY, CDR2 SVGAGI. This CDR3 comprises 13 residues. The CDR3 sequence is CASSADRLKEQYV. CDR3 bases: TGTGCCAGCAGCGCGGACAGGTTAAAGGAGCAGTACGTC.

The chain is built from TRBV27 and TRBJ1-1; the D is unclear. Germline CDR1 MNHEY, CDR2 SMNVEV (reference sequence). Between the trimmed V and J ends, which lost 3 bases and 1 base, there was a span of 6 bases. The length of the CDR3 is 13 residues. The CDR3 reads CASSFGQNTEAFF. The CDR3 DNA follows: TGTGCCAGCAGTTTTGGGCAGAACACTGAAGCTTTCTTT.

Here the CDR3 DNA reads TGTGCCAGCAGCGTAGACCCGGGTTTGGGTCAGCCCCAGCATTTT. Residues: CASSVDPGLGQPQHF. The gene calls are TRBV9 and TRBJ1-5; D gene ambiguous. The CDR3 loop spans 15 amino acids. CDR1 and CDR2 (germline): SGDLS, YYNGEE. V was trimmed by 0 bases and J by 6 bases, leaving 13 bases between them.

The genes are TRBV4-2 and TRBJ1-5; 8 bases agree with TRBD1. The CDR3 runs 14 residues. V lost 3 bases and J lost 6; bases outside the gene matches: 4. Germline V gives CDR1 LGHNA, CDR2 YNFKEQ. The CDR3 loop is CASSQDREGQPQHF. As DNA, the CDR3 is TGTGCCAGCAGCCAGGACAGGGAGGGTCAGCCCCAGCATTTT.

The J gene is TRBJ2-3, the V gene TRBV13, with D perhaps TRBD1 (6 bases). Per germline, CDR1 PRHDT and CDR2 FYEKMQ (reference sequence). V lost 2 bases and J 4 bases, leaving 13 bases between the germline ends. This CDR3 has 15 amino acids. The CDR3 sequence is CASSLLGAGADTQYF. DNA of the CDR3: TGTGCCAGCAGCTTACTGGGGGCCGGAGCAGATACGCAGTATTTT.

V usage is TRBV5-1 and J usage is TRBJ2-1; 11 nucleotides agree with TRBD2. Germline values: CDR1 SGHRS, CDR2 YFSETQ. CDR3 length: 18 residues. V was pared by 4 bases and J by 12 bases, with 21 bases of the junction left unmatched. The CDR3 protein is CASSRDGPGTSGSGGQFF. In DNA, the CDR3 is TGCGCCAGCAGCAGGGACGGACCCGGGACTAGCGGATCCGGGGGGCAGTTCTTC.